This T cell receptor (beta chain) appears in the sequencing data of a study of identical twins. Study-wide findings and caveats: Out-of-frame alpha sequences shared between twins exhibited an excess of low generation probability. The more abundant beta clonotypes in cord blood had fewer insertions, and memory repertoires did not show this.

The CDR3 has 13 residues. The germline V gene has CDR1 DFQATT and CDR2 SNEGSKA (reference sequence). Trimming removed 4 bases at V and 2 bases at J, with 8 bases between. MiXCR, run by TCRdb on the 5' RACE reads, gives a single entry per CDR3 protein. This sample has fewer than 900,000 distinct CDR3 sequences, with around a sixth found just once. There are a few counts of this clonotype. The antigen is unknown. The sample also formed part of further work on T cells expressing NK-cell markers. That investigation notes: Dominant NKG2C+ clonotypes in six donors made up about 1.0-7.0% of CD8+ T cells. Specificity for HCMV among expanded NKG2C+ T cell clones was not established.

The receptor was isolated from a woman under 30 in good health. Sequencing was done on a sample of PBMCs. This chain connects TRBV20-1 to TRBJ2-2; D unresolved. In nucleotides, the CDR3 is TGCAGTGCTATACACCTCAACACCGGGGAGCTGTTTTTT. It codes for CSAIHLNTGELFF.